This T cell receptor (beta chain) was identified in a study of cytomegalovirus exposure and HLA in healthy donors. To note about this clone: Its antigen is not known.

Clones were read by immunoSEQ multiplex PCR, and TCRdb kept only the in-frame ones, dropping some. Altogether over 130,000 clones are present, around 86% being singletons, with the ten largest covering just under 9%. Germline-derived CDR1 and CDR2 are DFQATT and SNEGSKA (reference sequence). V was shortened by 4 bases and J by 9 bases, with 10 bases between the two germline ends. This CDR3 region has 11 residues. Notes on the study in general: The tendency of first-cohort TCR clusters to co-occur in the 120 or so validation repertoires emerged from a later analysis.

This chain connects TRBV20-1 to TRBJ1-3; D is unresolved. The receptor was isolated from a man between 18 and 29 years old in good health and CMV-seropositive. The material sequenced was PBMCs. Written as DNA, the CDR3 is TGCAGTGCTAAATCTGGGAGCACCATATATTTT. Its protein product is CSAKSGSTIYF.